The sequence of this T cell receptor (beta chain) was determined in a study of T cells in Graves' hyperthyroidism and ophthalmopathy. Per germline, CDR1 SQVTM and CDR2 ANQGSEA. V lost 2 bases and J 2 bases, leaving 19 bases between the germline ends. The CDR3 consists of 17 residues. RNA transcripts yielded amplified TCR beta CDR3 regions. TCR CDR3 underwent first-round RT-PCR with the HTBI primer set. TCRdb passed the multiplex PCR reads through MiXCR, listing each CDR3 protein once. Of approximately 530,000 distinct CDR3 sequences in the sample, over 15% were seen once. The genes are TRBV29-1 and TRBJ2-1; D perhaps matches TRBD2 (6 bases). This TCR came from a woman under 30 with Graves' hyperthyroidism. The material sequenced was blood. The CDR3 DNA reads TGCAGCGTTGAATTATGGGAAGCGGGCGGCGCCTACAATGAGCAGTTCTTC. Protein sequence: CSVELWEAGGAYNEQFF.